Below, 27 T cell receptor beta chains from the same sample are listed, as sequenced in a study of T-cell reconstitution after alpha-beta-depleted transplantation in children. Unique molecular identifiers were incorporated into the prepared TCRbeta library. TCRdb processed the PCR reads anew with MiXCR; each CDR3 protein has one entry. This sample has over 150,000 distinct CDR3 sequences, with roughly 11% found just once. This specimen consisted of PBMCs, obtained before TCRalphabeta/CD19-depleted stem cell transplant. The receptors were gathered from a boy younger than 10 with acute myeloid leukemia, due to receive a stem cell transplant.

There are many counts of this clonotype. The genes are TRBV6-5 and TRBJ2-3; D unclear. Trimming removed 0 bases from V and 3 bases from J, with 7 bases in between. Germline CDR1 is MNHEY and CDR2 is SVGAGI. The CDR3 spans 14 residues. CDR3 DNA sequence: TGTGCCAGCAGTTACTCGACTCTAACAGATACGCAGTATTTT. It specifies CASSYSTLTDTQYF.

This clonotype was counted ten times or more. The chain is built from TRBV5-1 and TRBJ2-2, with 7 bases identical to TRBD2. Trimming at V came to 4 bases and at J to 2 bases, leaving 5 bases not matched to a gene. The CDR3 runs to 15 residues. Germline CDR1 is SGHRS and CDR2 is YFSETQ. CDR3 bases: TGCGCCAGCAGCCTGGGACTAACCAACACCGGGGAGCTGTTTTTT. It is translated as CASSLGLTNTGELFF.

In this sample, this clonotype turned up many times. J is TRBJ2-3 and V is TRBV20-1; D ambiguous. CDR1 and CDR2 (germline): DFQATT, SNEGSKA (reference sequence). Trimming cost V 1 base and J 2 bases, with 7 bases left between them. CDR3 length: 13 amino acids. CDR3 nucleotides: TGCAGTGCTAGAGTAGGGAACACAGATACGCAGTATTTT. Its translation is CSARVGNTDTQYF.

Many counts were recorded for this clonotype. V gene TRBV27 combines with J gene TRBJ2-3, with no clear D. This CDR3 region has 16 residues. With 6 bases removed from V and 1 base from J, the gap between germline ends came to 17 bases. Germline CDR1 MNHEY, CDR2 SMNVEV (reference sequence). The DNA of the CDR3 is TGTGCCAGCAGCTTCGATGGGCAGGTGGGCACAGATACGCAGTATTTT. Translating it yields CASSFDGQVGTDTQYF.

The V gene is TRBV20-1, the J gene TRBJ2-3; D gene unclear. Germline V lookup: CDR1 DFQATT, CDR2 SNEGSKA (reference sequence). The CDR3 is made up of 14 amino acids. Trimming removed 5 bases at V and 5 bases at J, with 17 bases between. The CDR3 sequence is CSASKWVNEDTQYF. In nucleotides, the CDR3 is TGCAGTGCTTCTAAGTGGGTCAACGAAGATACGCAGTATTTT.

This clonotype was seen repeatedly, ten times or more. The chain links TRBV4-2 to TRBJ2-3, with a weak D call TRBD2 (5 bases). The CDR3 loop spans 17 amino acids. CDR1 is LGHNA and CDR2 is YNFKEQ in the germline V gene. The V and J ends lost 0 bases and 1 base respectively, with 14 bases between them. The DNA of the CDR3 is TGTGCCAGCAGCCAAGAACTTGGCGGGCGAGGCACAGATACGCAGTATTTT. The encoded protein is CASSQELGGRGTDTQYF.

At least ten counts were recorded for this clonotype. The CDR3 here is CSARDPVGGGTDTQYF. The DNA of the CDR3 is TGCAGTGCTAGAGATCCTGTCGGAGGTGGCACAGATACGCAGTATTTT. The gene calls are TRBV20-1 and TRBJ2-3; a possible D gene is TRBD2 (5 bases). Germline V gene sequence: CDR1 DFQATT, CDR2 SNEGSKA (reference sequence). Trimming removed 0 bases at V and 1 base at J, with 14 bases between. The CDR3 covers 16 residues.

This clonotype was seen at least ten times. This rearrangement joins TRBV7-2 to TRBJ2-3; a weak D match, TRBD2 (5 bases). Germline V gene sequence: CDR1 SGHTA, CDR2 FQGNSA. V dropped 5 bases and J dropped 8 bases, with 26 bases sitting between them. The CDR3 sequence is 17 residues long. CDR3 DNA: TGTGCCAGCAGCATGGCCCCGGGCCCAAGGGAGATTGGTACGCAGTATTTT. Translating it yields CASSMAPGPREIGTQYF. Drawing the rest from reference TRBV7-2 and TRBJ2-3, the complete variable domain is GAGVSQSPSNKVTEKGKDVELRCDPISGHTALYWYRQSLGQGLEFLIYFQGNSAPDKSGLPSDRFSAERTGGSVSTLTIQRTQQEDSAVYLCASSMAPGPREIGTQYFGPGTRLTVL.

In this sample, this clonotype turned up many times. The chain recombines TRBV20-1 with TRBJ1-2; 10 bases agree with TRBD1. V gave up 1 base and J gave up 0 bases; unmatched junction bases: 2. CDR1 and CDR2 (germline): DFQATT, SNEGSKA (reference sequence). The CDR3 length is 15 residues. This CDR3 is CSARGGTGANYGYTF. In DNA form, the CDR3 reads TGCAGTGCTAGAGGTGGGACAGGGGCTAACTATGGCTACACCTTC.

This clonotype has at least ten counts. This sequence joins TRBV25-1 and TRBJ1-5; D may be TRBD1 (6 bases). Trimming cost V 3 bases and J 4 bases, with 7 bases left between them. Germline V gene sequence: CDR1 MGHDK, CDR2 SYGVNS. This CDR3 is built from 13 residues. The DNA for the CDR3 is TGTGCCAGCAGTGACCAGGGGAATCAGCCCCAGCATTTT. Translation gives CASSDQGNQPQHF.

This clonotype was counted at least ten times. The chain carries TRBV20-1 and TRBJ1-3, with D unresolved. The germline gives CDR1 DFQATT, CDR2 SNEGSKA (reference sequence). The CDR3 covers 14 residues. V shed 6 bases and J shed 0 bases, with 12 bases lying between them. In DNA, the CDR3 is TGCAGTGCCAGCGCTCCTGACTCTGGAAACACCATATATTTT. Amino acid sequence: CSASAPDSGNTIYF.

This clonotype was observed many times. CDR3 in DNA: TGTGCCAGCAACCAAGCGGGATTAGAGGGCAATGAGCAGTTCTTC. This sequence encodes CASNQAGLEGNEQFF. The chain recombines TRBV28 with TRBJ2-1, with 7 bases identical to TRBD2. Germline-derived CDR1 and CDR2 are MDHEN and SYDVKM. J was trimmed by 6 bases and V by 7 bases; bases with no gene match: 12. This CDR3 comprises 15 residues.

The rearrangement joins TRBV30 to TRBJ2-1; 7 bases align to TRBD2. J gave up 3 bases and V 3 bases, and 2 bases lay outside the gene matches. The CDR3 consists of 13 residues. Germline loops: CDR1 GTSNPN, CDR2 SVGIG (reference sequence). The CDR3 DNA follows: TGTGCCTGGAGCAAGCGGGACTACAATGAGCAGTTCTTC. Amino acid sequence: CAWSKRDYNEQFF.

This clonotype came up many times. V is TRBV12-3 or TRBV12-4 and J is TRBJ1-6; TRBD1 matches at 7 bases. The V gene end was trimmed by 6 bases and the J gene end by 7 bases; junction bases not matched to a gene: 12. The CDR3 totals 16 residues. The CDR3 DNA follows: TGTGCCAGCAGCCCTACCGACAGGGAAAACAATTCACCCCTCCACTTT. It encodes CASSPTDRENNSPLHF.

The table lists this clonotype with many counts. This sequence joins TRBV18 and TRBJ2-1; 8 positions agree with TRBD2. From germline, CDR1 is KGHSH and CDR2 LQKENI. The CDR3 consists of 15 residues. V shed 3 bases, J shed 9 bases, and the junction held 10 bases outside the gene matches. The CDR3 DNA follows: TGTGCCAGCTCACCGGCCGCGGGGGGTCAATCTGAGCAGTTCTTC. Translation: CASSPAAGGQSEQFF.

Comment on this clonotype: A single base separates this from a much larger clone, so it may be a read error. V and J are TRBV14 and TRBJ2-1; tentative D call: TRBD2 (6 bases). The germline V gene encodes CDR1 SGHDN and CDR2 FVKESK. The length of the CDR3 is 16 residues. The CDR3, as DNA: TGTGCCAGCAGCCAAGTAGGGACTGGCTCCTCCAATGAGCAGTTCTTC. This sequence encodes CASSQVGTGSSNEQFF.

In this sample, this clonotype turned up many times. The gene calls are TRBV7-3 and TRBJ2-6, with TRBD1 identical over 10 bases. V dropped 5 bases and J dropped 2; count of bases not matched to a gene: 6. Germline V CDR1 and CDR2: SGHTA, FQGTGA. This CDR3 has 17 residues. Written as DNA, the CDR3 is TGTGCCAGCAGCCTAGACAGGGGGCGCGCTGGGGCCAACGTCCTGACTTTC. Amino acid sequence: CASSLDRGRAGANVLTF.

This clonotype came up many times. The chain recombines TRBV3-1 with TRBJ2-1; 7 nucleotides align to TRBD1. The germline gives CDR1 LGHDT, CDR2 YNNKEL (reference sequence). The V gene end was trimmed by 2 bases and the J gene end by 5 bases; junction bases not matched to a gene: 6. The CDR3 loop spans 15 amino acids. CDR3 bases: TGTGCCAGCAGCCAAATAGGGACAGTAAACAATGAGCAGTTCTTC. It encodes CASSQIGTVNNEQFF.

In this sample, this clonotype turned up many times. This sequence joins TRBV28 and TRBJ2-3; possible D gene TRBD2, 6 bases. There are 13 residues in the CDR3. Per germline, CDR1 MDHEN and CDR2 SYDVKM. Trimming pared 9 bases from V and 2 bases from J, leaving 12 bases between. CDR3 coding DNA: TGTGCCAGTTACCTAGCGAACACAGATACGCAGTATTTT. Translating it yields CASYLANTDTQYF.

This clonotype came up many times. CDR3 sequence (DNA): TGTGCCAGCAGCTCAAGAACCGGGACAACGAAAGACCGAAGAGCTTTCTTT. This sequence encodes CASSSRTGTTKDRRAFF. This chain uses TRBV21-1 with TRBJ1-1; TRBD1, the table's D call, lacks a check against the DNA. TRBV21-1 is a pseudogene. The CDR3 extends over 17 amino acids.

This clonotype was detected ten times or more. The chain has TRBV7-6 and TRBJ1-4, with 11 positions matching TRBD1. The CDR3 has 18 residues. The V and J ends lost 5 bases and 8 bases, in that order; junction bases with no gene match: 16. Germline V gives CDR1 SGHVS, CDR2 FNYEAQ. CDR3 coding DNA: TGTGCCAGCAGCCTCAATTACGGACAGGGGGCGTCTGGAGAAAAACTGTTTTTT. Protein: CASSLNYGQGASGEKLFF.

This clonotype was seen many times. The chain employs TRBV3-1 and TRBJ2-7; 8 bases agree with TRBD2. CDR3 length equals 16 residues. The junction had 11 bases not matched to a gene; V was cut back by 1 base and J by 6 bases. The V gene's germline CDR1 is LGHDT and CDR2 YNNKEL (reference sequence). CDR3: CASSQGRTITSGEQYF. CDR3 nucleotides: TGTGCCAGCAGCCAAGGAAGAACCATTACTAGCGGCGAGCAGTACTTC.

The sample holds many counts of this clonotype. The rearrangement joins TRBV27 to TRBJ1-1; 7 nucleotides line up with TRBD1. Per the germline V gene, CDR1 is MNHEY and CDR2 is SMNVEV (reference sequence). The CDR3 has 16 amino acids. Losses at the gene ends were 7 bases for V and 1 base for J; bases not matched to a gene: 12. The CDR3 nucleotides are TGTGCCAGCACCACGCTACCGACAGGGCGGAACACTGAAGCTTTCTTT. It encodes CASTTLPTGRNTEAFF.

Many counts were recorded for this clonotype. J is TRBJ2-1 and V is TRBV27; 9 bases line up with TRBD2. Germline loops: CDR1 MNHEY, CDR2 SMNVEV (reference sequence). Germline trimming cut 6 bases from V and 8 bases from J; bases unmatched to any gene: 17. The CDR3 length is 17 residues. The CDR3 bases are TGTGCCAGCAGCGAGACTAGCGGCGTAGTCCCCGGGGATGAGCAGTTCTTC. Amino acid sequence: CASSETSGVVPGDEQFF.

At least ten counts were recorded for this clonotype. The chain joins TRBV6-2 or TRBV6-3 to TRBJ2-7, with D perhaps matching TRBD2 (6 bases). Germline values: CDR1 MNHEY, CDR2 SVGEGT. This CDR3 contains 16 residues. Trimming took 0 bases from V and 2 from J, leaving 14 bases between them. The CDR3, as DNA: TGTGCCAGCAGTTACTCTTACGGCGGGGCGGCCTACGAGCAGTACGTC. Translated, it gives CASSYSYGGAAYEQYV.

This clonotype was detected ten times or more. The genes are TRBV6-5 and TRBJ2-5; no clear D gene. Germline CDR1 MNHEY, CDR2 SVGAGI. The length of the CDR3 is 13 residues. The ends were cut back, 6 bases at V and 5 bases at J, with 13 bases in the middle. CDR3 nucleotides: TGTGCCAGCAGGGCCCTCCTCCGGGAGACCCAGTACTTC. Protein product: CASRALLRETQYF.

This clonotype was seen many times. V gene TRBV20-1 combines with J gene TRBJ1-2; D is unclear. CDR3 length equals 13 residues. Germline CDR1 and CDR2: DFQATT and SNEGSKA (reference sequence). Trimming took 0 bases from V and 1 from J, leaving 6 bases between them. The DNA for the CDR3 is TGCAGTGCTAGAGATCTGGATAACTATGGCTACACCTTC. Protein product: CSARDLDNYGYTF.